The 29 T cell receptor beta chains in this list originate from one sample, sequenced in a study of OX40 agonist ivuxolimab in advanced cancers. Profiling relied on immunoSEQ multiplex PCR, and the TCRdb table lists in-frame clones only, not all of them. This table holds tens of thousands of clones, 86% found once. Specimen: CD4+ or CD8+ T cells sorted from blood, collected in a trial of the OX40 agonist ivuxolimab. The receptors originated from an adult with an advanced solid tumor such as melanoma, head and neck, liver or kidney cancer.

The chain couples TRBV19 to TRBJ1-5, with a possible D match to TRBD1 (6 bases). The CDR3 sequence is 16 residues long. V was clipped by 7 bases and J by 0 bases, with 16 bases between them. Germline CDR1 LNHDA, CDR2 SQIVND (reference sequence). CDR3 nucleotide sequence: TGTGCCAGTAAGGACAGACCCGGGTATAGCAATCAGCCCCAGCATTTT. It encodes CASKDRPGYSNQPQHF.

The CDR3 reads CASSPVGGSSGANVLTF. The CDR3 DNA is TGTGCCAGCAGCCCAGTGGGGGGAAGCTCTGGGGCCAACGTCCTGACTTTC. The chain uses TRBV5-4 and TRBJ2-6; perhaps TRBD2 as D (6 bases). This CDR3 region has 17 residues. The V gene's germline CDR1 is SGHNT and CDR2 YYREEE (reference sequence). V gave up 4 bases and J gave up 0 bases, with 14 bases separating them.

CDR3 bases: TGTGCCAGCAGCTCACGGACTAGCGGGAAAAGAGAGTCCGGGGAGCTGTTTTTT. Amino acid sequence: CASSSRTSGKRESGELFF. The rearrangement links TRBV9 to TRBJ2-2; TRBD2 agrees at 12 bases. The CDR3 runs to 18 residues. CDR1 is SGDLS and CDR2 is YYNGEE in the germline V gene. Trimming removed 4 bases from V and 6 bases from J; junction bases left unmatched: 13.

CDR3 nucleotides: TGTGCTAGTGGTTTGGGGGAATACGAGCAGTACTTC. Its translation is CASGLGEYEQYF. The chain carries TRBV12-5 and TRBJ2-7; D ambiguous. This CDR3 region has 12 residues. The germline V and J ends were trimmed by 1 base and 4 bases, with 5 bases remaining between them. Germline V gene sequence: CDR1 LGHNT, CDR2 FRNRAP.

This clone was seen a handful of times. V usage is TRBV2 and J usage is TRBJ2-7; no definite D call. Germline V CDR1 and CDR2: SNHLY, FYNNEI. V lost 3 bases, J lost 3 bases, and 3 bases lay in between. The CDR3 has 11 residues. The CDR3 spells CASSDNYEQYF. CDR3 nucleotides: TGTGCCAGCAGTGACAACTACGAGCAGTACTTC.

This sequence joins TRBV5-1 and TRBJ1-2; D possibly corresponds to TRBD1 (6 bases). Trimming took 1 base from V and 2 from J, leaving 9 bases between them. The CDR3 covers 14 residues. From germline, CDR1 is SGHRS and CDR2 YFSETQ. CDR3 sequence reads: CASSLRGENYGYTF. In DNA form, the CDR3 reads TGCGCCAGCAGCTTGAGGGGGGAAAACTATGGCTACACCTTC.

This clone was observed a few times. The chain is built from TRBV6-1 and TRBJ2-7; 10 bases agree with TRBD1. CDR3 length: 15 amino acids. Trimming removed 4 bases from V and 0 bases from J; junction bases left unmatched: 3. Germline V gives CDR1 MNHNS, CDR2 SASEGT. The CDR3 DNA follows: TGTGCCAGCAGTGCGGGACAGGGGATCTCCTACGAGCAGTACTTC. Translated, it gives CASSAGQGISYEQYF.

This chain joins TRBV30 and TRBJ1-5; D gene ambiguous. V was cut by 2 bases and J by 2 bases, with 10 bases left in between. CDR3 length: 14 residues. Germline lookup yields CDR1 GTSNPN and CDR2 SVGIG (reference sequence). The CDR3: CAWSRTGGNQPQHF. CDR3 nucleotides: TGTGCCTGGAGTCGGACGGGCGGCAATCAGCCCCAGCATTTT.

The chain is built from TRBV5-8 and TRBJ2-7; D is possibly TRBD1 (6 bases). Germline-derived CDR1 and CDR2 are SGHTS and YDEGEE. This CDR3 has 14 amino acids. Between the trimmed V and J ends, which lost 0 bases and 5 bases, there was a span of 12 bases. The CDR3 reads CASSLEGVVDEQYF. The CDR3, as DNA: TGTGCCAGCAGCTTGGAGGGGGTGGTCGACGAGCAGTACTTC.

The J gene is TRBJ1-2, the V gene TRBV30, with D tentatively TRBD1 (6 bases). The germline gives CDR1 GTSNPN, CDR2 SVGIG (reference sequence). V lost 2 bases and J 2 bases, leaving 12 bases between the germline ends. This CDR3 has 14 residues. CDR3 DNA sequence: TGTGCCTGGAGTCCTCTAGACAGGAACTATGGCTACACCTTC. As protein: CAWSPLDRNYGYTF. Combining the CDR3 with reference TRBV30 and TRBJ1-2 gives the whole variable domain SQTIHQWPATLVQPVGSPLSLECTVEGTSNPNLYWYRQAAGRGLQLLFYSVGIGQISSEVPQNLSASRPQDRQFILSSKKLLLSDSGFYLCAWSPLDRNYGYTFGSGTRLTVV.

The chain recombines TRBV7-6 with TRBJ2-3, with a tentative D call TRBD1 (5 bases). V lost 7 bases and J lost 3, with 14 bases in between. CDR1 and CDR2 from the germline V gene are SGHVS and FNYEAQ. The CDR3 has 14 amino acids. The DNA of the CDR3 is TGTGCCAGCAAGGGGCAGCCGAGTACAGATACGCAGTATTTT. Protein sequence: CASKGQPSTDTQYF.

The rearrangement uses TRBV11-2 and TRBJ2-7; 7 bases match TRBD1. The CDR3 is 13 amino acids. V lost 5 bases and J lost 7; bases outside the gene matches: 8. In germline, CDR1 is SGHAT, CDR2 FQNNGV. The DNA for the CDR3 is TGTGCCAGCAGCCGGGACAGACGAGGAGAGCAGTACTTC. Protein: CASSRDRRGEQYF.

The J gene is TRBJ1-1, the V gene TRBV5-1; no definite D call. Trimming removed 3 bases from V and 1 base from J, with 7 bases in between. The CDR3 contains 13 residues. Per the germline V gene, CDR1 is SGHRS and CDR2 is YFSETQ. The CDR3 here is CASSSAANTEAFF. The DNA for the CDR3 is TGCGCCAGCAGCTCAGCAGCGAACACTGAAGCTTTCTTT. Supplemented by reference TRBV5-1 and TRBJ1-1, the full variable domain reads KAGVTQTPRYLIKTRGQQVTLSCSPISGHRSVSWYQQTPGQGLQFLFEYFSETQRNKGNFPGRFSGRQFSNSRSEMNVSTLELGDSALYLCASSSAANTEAFFGQGTRLTVV.

The gene calls are TRBV5-8 and TRBJ2-1; 7 nucleotides agree with TRBD2. V trimming: 4 bases; J trimming: 4 bases; junction bases outside the gene matches: 5. The CDR3 is 14 residues long. Germline loops: CDR1 SGHTS, CDR2 YDEGEE. CDR3 loop: CASSRGDLYNEQFF. CDR3 sequence (DNA): TGTGCCAGCAGCCGGGGGGATCTATACAATGAGCAGTTCTTC. Combining the CDR3 with reference TRBV5-8 and TRBJ2-1 gives the whole variable domain EAGVTQSPTHLIKTRGQQATLRCSPISGHTSVYWYQQALGLGLQFLLWYDEGEERNRGNFPPRFSGRQFPNYSSELNVNALELEDSALYLCASSRGDLYNEQFFGPGTRLTVL.

This chain connects TRBV4-1 to TRBJ1-2; D unresolved. There are 12 residues in the CDR3. The germline V gene encodes CDR1 MGHRA and CDR2 YSYEKL. Trimming shortened V by 3 bases and J by 3 bases, and 5 bases separated the two germline ends. In DNA, the CDR3 is TGCGCCAGCAGCCAGGTGGACTATGGCTACACCTTC. Residues: CASSQVDYGYTF.

The V gene is TRBV5-1, the J gene TRBJ2-5, with D perhaps given as TRBD1 or TRBD2 (5 bases each). CDR1 is SGHRS and CDR2 is YFSETQ in the germline V gene. The CDR3 length is 13 residues. Trimming stripped 10 bases from V and 3 bases from J, with 16 bases between. The CDR3 DNA is TGCGCCGCCCGACAGTCGGAGGAAGAGACCCAGTACTTC. It is translated as CAARQSEEETQYF.

V and J are TRBV6-1 and TRBJ1-2; the D gene is possibly TRBD1 (6 bases). Germline V CDR1 and CDR2: MNHNS, SASEGT. The CDR3 is made up of 13 amino acids. The ends were cut back, 8 bases at V and 0 bases at J, with 10 bases in the middle. The CDR3 reads CASEQGANYGYTF. The CDR3 DNA reads as TGTGCCAGCGAACAGGGAGCTAACTATGGCTACACCTTC.

On this clone: One junction end disagrees with the germline gene, perhaps due to a read error. This chain links TRBV7-7 with TRBJ2-5; 7 bases fit TRBD1. This CDR3 comprises 16 residues. Looked up from germline, CDR1 is SSHAT and CDR2 is FNYEAQ (reference sequence). This chain's CDR3 is CASSLAWGQKGETQYF. The CDR3 nucleotides read TGTGCTAGCAGCTTAGCGTGGGGACAGAAAGGAGAGACCCAGTACTTC.

The chain recombines TRBV30 with TRBJ1-5; no firm D call. This CDR3 has 14 amino acids. The germline V gene has CDR1 GTSNPN and CDR2 SVGIG (reference sequence). V was cut by 1 base and J by 3 bases, with 10 bases left in between. CDR3 bases: TGTGCCTGGAGTGCAGTCGCAAACAATCAGCCCCAGCATTTT. Translating gives CAWSAVANNQPQHF. The full variable domain, with the rest looked up from reference TRBV30 and TRBJ1-5, is SQTIHQWPATLVQPVGSPLSLECTVEGTSNPNLYWYRQAAGRGLQLLFYSVGIGQISSEVPQNLSASRPQDRQFILSSKKLLLSDSGFYLCAWSAVANNQPQHFGDGTRLSIL.

The chain combines TRBV30 with TRBJ2-5; 9 bases align to TRBD2. The CDR3 spans 15 residues. The trim removed 2 bases at V and 4 bases at J, leaving 8 bases unmatched. Per germline, CDR1 GTSNPN and CDR2 SVGIG (reference sequence). The chain's CDR3 is CAWSIGGGAIETQYF. The CDR3 bases are TGTGCCTGGAGTATTGGCGGGGGGGCCATAGAGACCCAGTACTTC.

The V call is TRBV6-5, the J call TRBJ1-4; D not resolved. The CDR3 is 14 amino acids. Germline-derived CDR1 and CDR2 are MNHEY and SVGAGI. V was shortened by 6 bases and J by 0 bases, with 8 bases between the two germline ends. Written as DNA, the CDR3 is TGTGCCAGCAGATTGGGTGCAACTAATGAAAAACTGTTTTTT. Protein product: CASRLGATNEKLFF.

The J gene is TRBJ2-1, the V gene TRBV15; D possibly corresponds to TRBD1 (5 bases). There are 13 residues in the CDR3. Germline CDR1 and CDR2: LNHNV and YYDKDF (reference sequence). V lost 1 base to trimming and J lost 6 bases, with 7 bases between them. Here the CDR3 reads CATSRVDSNEQFF. CDR3 DNA: TGTGCCACCAGCAGAGTTGACAGCAATGAGCAGTTCTTC. The entire variable domain, with the rest obtained from reference TRBV15 and TRBJ2-1, is as follows: DAMVIQNPRYQVTQFGKPVTLSCSQTLNHNVMYWYQQKSSQAPKLLFHYYDKDFNNEADTPDNFQSRRPNTSFCFLDIRSPGLGDTAMYLCATSRVDSNEQFFGPGTRLTVL.

This sequence joins TRBV7-9 and TRBJ2-7; TRBD1 matches at 7 bases. This CDR3 is built from 14 residues. V was pared by 4 bases and J by 0 bases, with 3 bases of the junction left unmatched. Per the germline V gene, CDR1 is SEHNR and CDR2 is FQNEAQ (reference sequence). The CDR3 sequence is CASSSDRSSYEQYF. The CDR3 DNA is TGTGCCAGCAGCTCGGACAGGAGCTCCTACGAGCAGTACTTC. The complete variable domain, with remaining parts taken from reference TRBV7-9 and TRBJ2-7, reads DTGVSQNPRHKITKRGQNVTFRCDPISEHNRLYWYRQTLGQGPEFLTYFQNEAQLEKSRLLSDRFSAERPKGSFSTLEIQRTEQGDSAMYLCASSSDRSSYEQYFGPGTRLTVT.

This chain links TRBV14 with TRBJ1-1; no clear D gene. V gave up 4 bases and J gave up 3 bases, with 6 bases separating them. The germline V gene encodes CDR1 SGHDN and CDR2 FVKESK. The CDR3 extends over 12 amino acids. The CDR3 spells CASSLGHTEAFF. The CDR3 DNA follows: TGTGCCAGCAGCCTCGGACACACTGAAGCTTTCTTT.

The chain carries TRBV6-1 and TRBJ1-2; D perhaps matches TRBD1 (5 bases). The CDR3 has 12 residues. V gave up 3 bases and J gave up 5 bases, with 7 bases separating them. Germline lookup yields CDR1 MNHNS and CDR2 SASEGT. The CDR3 loop is CASSDKGYGYTF. In nucleotides, the CDR3 is TGTGCCAGCAGTGATAAGGGGTATGGCTACACCTTC.

CDR3 in DNA: TGTGCCAGTAAAGGTCTAGACACAGATACGCAGTATTTT. Translated: CASKGLDTDTQYF. The chain couples TRBV7-3 to TRBJ2-3; the D is unclear. Germline assignment: CDR1 SGHTA and CDR2 FQGTGA. The CDR3 runs 13 residues. V was pared by 9 bases and J by 2 bases, with 12 bases between. Full variable domain (missing parts from reference TRBV7-3 and TRBJ2-3): GAGVSQTPSNKVTEKGKYVELRCDPISGHTALYWYRQSLGQGPEFLIYFQGTGAADDSGLPNDRFFAVRPEGSVSTLKIQRTERGDSAVYLCASKGLDTDTQYFGPGTRLTVL.

V usage is TRBV18 and J usage is TRBJ1-3, with D possibly being TRBD1 (5 bases). The germline V gene has CDR1 KGHSH and CDR2 LQKENI. The CDR3 length is 16 residues. Between the trimmed V and J ends, which lost 2 bases and 0 bases, there was a span of 11 bases. The CDR3, as DNA: TGTGCCAGCTCACCAGAGGGGACGGCCTCTGGAAACACCATATATTTT. Translating gives CASSPEGTASGNTIYF.

The chain couples TRBV5-5 to TRBJ2-1, with D possibly being TRBD1 or TRBD2 (5 bases each). The CDR3 covers 12 residues. V shed 5 bases and J shed 9 bases, with 12 bases lying between them. Germline loops: CDR1 SGHKS, CDR2 YYEKEE (reference sequence). The CDR3 nucleotides read TGTGCCAGCAGGTCGGAGAGGGGTGAGCAGTTCTTC. Its protein is CASRSERGEQFF.

This chain uses TRBV14 with TRBJ2-3, with D uncertain. The germline gives CDR1 SGHDN, CDR2 FVKESK. This CDR3 contains 12 residues. Trimming took 4 bases from V and 5 from J, leaving 7 bases between them. CDR3 amino acids: CASSPWRDTQYF. For the CDR3, the DNA is TGTGCCAGCAGCCCCTGGAGAGATACGCAGTATTTT.